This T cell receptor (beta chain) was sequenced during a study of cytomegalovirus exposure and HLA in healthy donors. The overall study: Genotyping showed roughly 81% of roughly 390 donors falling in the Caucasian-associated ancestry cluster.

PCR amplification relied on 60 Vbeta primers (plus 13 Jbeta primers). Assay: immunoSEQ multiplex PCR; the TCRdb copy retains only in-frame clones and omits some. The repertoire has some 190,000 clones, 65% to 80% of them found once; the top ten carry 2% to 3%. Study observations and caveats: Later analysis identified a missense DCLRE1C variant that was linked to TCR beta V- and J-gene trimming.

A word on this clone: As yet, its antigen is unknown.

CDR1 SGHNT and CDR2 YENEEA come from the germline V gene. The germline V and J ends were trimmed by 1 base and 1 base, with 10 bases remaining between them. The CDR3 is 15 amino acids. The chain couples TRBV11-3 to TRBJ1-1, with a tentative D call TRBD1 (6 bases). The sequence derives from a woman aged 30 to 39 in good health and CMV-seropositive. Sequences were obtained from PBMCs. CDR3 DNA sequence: TGTGCCAGCAGCTTAGTCGACAGGAGGAACACTGAAGCTTTCTTT. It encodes CASSLVDRRNTEAFF.